The next 20 T cell receptor beta chains were all read from a single sample in a study of control samples from healthy donors and cancer patients. TCRdb keeps only in-frame clones here, not all; method: immunoSEQ multiplex PCR. The record lists approximately 190,000 clones, of which the ten most abundant hold 2% to 2.5%. Sequenced material: blood. These receptors came from a woman aged 25 to 39 in good health.

CDR3 amino acids: CASNDGQGAMENIQYF. The CDR3 DNA reads as TGTGCCAGCAATGACGGACAGGGGGCAATGGAAAACATTCAGTACTTC. The gene calls are TRBV28 and TRBJ2-4, with 11 bases identical to TRBD1. This CDR3 region has 16 residues. Trimming cost V 7 bases and J 5 bases; bases outside gene matches: 10. CDR1 and CDR2 (germline): MDHEN, SYDVKM.

The V and J genes are TRBV6-6 and TRBJ2-7; 10 bases align to TRBD1. The CDR3 has 19 amino acids. Trimming at V came to 5 bases and at J to 0 bases, leaving 16 bases not matched to a gene. Germline-derived CDR1 and CDR2 are MNHNY and SVGAGI (reference sequence). CDR3 bases: TGTGCCAGCAGTCCCCGAATGGGCCTCGGGACAGGGGACTCCTACGAGCAGTACTTC. Amino acids: CASSPRMGLGTGDSYEQYF.

The chain employs TRBV27 and TRBJ2-7; perhaps D is TRBD1 or TRBD2 (5 bases each). V was cut by 4 bases and J by 0 bases, with 7 bases left in between. The CDR3 runs to 13 residues. Germline CDR1 is MNHEY and CDR2 is SMNVEV (reference sequence). CDR3 region: CASSWGYSYEQYF. The CDR3 DNA follows: TGTGCCAGCAGTTGGGGGTACTCCTACGAGCAGTACTTC.

V is TRBV7-2 and J is TRBJ1-6, with D maybe TRBD1 (5 bases). The germline gives CDR1 SGHTA, CDR2 FQGNSA. Deletions cut 0 bases from V and 7 bases from J, with 22 bases between. The CDR3 has 19 residues. The CDR3 DNA reads TGTGCCAGCAGCTTAGCGCGCCCGGGGGTCCCATTGAGAAATTCACCCCTCCACTTT. It yields the protein CASSLARPGVPLRNSPLHF. The full variable domain, completed using reference TRBV7-2 and TRBJ1-6, is GAGVSQSPSNKVTEKGKDVELRCDPISGHTALYWYRQSLGQGLEFLIYFQGNSAPDKSGLPSDRFSAERTGGSVSTLTIQRTQQEDSAVYLCASSLARPGVPLRNSPLHFGNGTRLTVT.

V and J are TRBV28 and TRBJ2-1, with D possibly being TRBD1 (7 bases). In germline, CDR1 is MDHEN, CDR2 SYDVKM. The CDR3 runs 16 residues. V lost 3 bases to trimming and J lost 7 bases, with 19 bases between them. The CDR3 sequence is CASSFISEAGGNEQFF. The CDR3 DNA is TGTGCCAGCAGTTTCATTTCCGAGGCAGGGGGGAATGAGCAGTTCTTC. The full variable domain, with the rest looked up from reference TRBV28 and TRBJ2-1, is DVKVTQSSRYLVKRTGEKVFLECVQDMDHENMFWYRQDPGLGLRLIYFSYDVKMKEKGDIPEGYSVSREKKERFSLILESASTNQTSMYLCASSFISEAGGNEQFFGPGTRLTVL.

The gene calls are TRBV6-5 and TRBJ1-1, with 7 bases lining up with TRBD1. CDR1 is MNHEY, CDR2 SVGAGI, per germline. The V segment lost 2 bases and the J segment 0 bases; nucleotides outside the gene matches: 3. The CDR3 consists of 15 residues. The CDR3 nucleotides are TGTGCCAGCAGTTACGACAGGGCATTGAACACTGAAGCTTTCTTT. Its protein is CASSYDRALNTEAFF.

The chain recombines TRBV7-9 with TRBJ2-3, with 8 bases that match TRBD1. With 1 base clipped from V and 4 bases from J, the junction kept 13 bases outside the gene matches. The germline V gene encodes CDR1 SEHNR and CDR2 FQNEAQ (reference sequence). The CDR3 has 18 residues. DNA for the CDR3: TGTGCCAGCAGCTTAGGCCGGGACAGGCTTGTTGGGGCAGATACGCAGTATTTT. This encodes CASSLGRDRLVGADTQYF. The full variable domain, rest sourced from reference TRBV7-9 and TRBJ2-3, is DTGVSQNPRHKITKRGQNVTFRCDPISEHNRLYWYRQTLGQGPEFLTYFQNEAQLEKSRLLSDRFSAERPKGSFSTLEIQRTEQGDSAMYLCASSLGRDRLVGADTQYFGPGTRLTVL.

The chain uses TRBV12-3 or TRBV12-4 and TRBJ1-4; a weak D match, TRBD1 (5 bases). Trimming took 5 bases from V and 10 from J, leaving 14 bases between them. There are 13 residues in the CDR3. The CDR3 reads CASSPTSGTKLFF. CDR3 nucleotide sequence: TGTGCCAGCAGTCCTACCTCCGGGACAAAACTGTTTTTT.

The chain recombines TRBV25-1 with TRBJ2-1, with D possibly matching TRBD2 (5 bases). The CDR3 covers 13 residues. V lost 4 bases and J 15 bases, leaving 19 bases between the germline ends. Germline-derived CDR1 and CDR2 are MGHDK and SYGVNS. The CDR3 is CASSAAGILQMFF. CDR3 nucleotides: TGTGCCAGCAGTGCGGCCGGGATCCTTCAGATGTTCTTC.

The rearrangement links TRBV6-6 to TRBJ2-1; 12 bases map to TRBD1. J was trimmed by 7 bases and V by 6 bases; bases with no gene match: 7. Germline-derived CDR1 and CDR2 are MNHNY and SVGAGI (reference sequence). The CDR3 spans 15 residues. The CDR3 DNA is TGTGCCAGCAGGCCCCGGGACAGGGGGCGAAATGAGCAGTTCTTC. Translating gives CASRPRDRGRNEQFF.

The chain employs TRBV18 and TRBJ2-7, with D perhaps matching TRBD1 (6 bases). The CDR3 is made up of 14 amino acids. Germline V gene data show CDR1 as KGHSH and CDR2 as LQKENI. The V and J ends lost 2 bases and 6 bases respectively, with 14 bases between them. For the CDR3, the DNA is TGTGCCAGCTCACCAACAGGGAAGGTCCTCGAGCAGTACTTC. It translates to CASSPTGKVLEQYF.

The V gene is TRBV5-1, the J gene TRBJ1-4; 7 bases map to TRBD1. The germline V gene encodes CDR1 SGHRS and CDR2 YFSETQ. The CDR3 runs to 17 residues. The V and J ends lost 4 bases and 0 bases, in that order; junction bases with no gene match: 9. DNA for the CDR3: TGCGCCAGCAGCGCCTCCCGGGACAGCACAACTAATGAAAAACTGTTTTTT. Translation: CASSASRDSTTNEKLFF.

The rearrangement links TRBV18 to TRBJ1-1; D is unresolved. The CDR3 covers 13 residues. Germline-derived CDR1 and CDR2 are KGHSH and LQKENI. V lost 2 bases and J 3 bases, leaving 7 bases between the germline ends. This chain's CDR3 is CASSPDRDTEAFF. DNA of the CDR3: TGTGCCAGCTCACCAGATCGGGACACTGAAGCTTTCTTT.

The chain uses TRBV28 and TRBJ2-5; 10 nucleotides line up with TRBD2. This CDR3 has 18 amino acids. J lost 2 bases, V lost 7 bases, and 16 bases had no gene match. CDR1 and CDR2 from the germline V gene are MDHEN and SYDVKM. The CDR3 loop is CASIQSRGSGGLQETQYF. The CDR3 DNA is TGTGCCAGCATCCAAAGTCGGGGTAGCGGGGGGCTACAAGAGACCCAGTACTTC.

The rearrangement uses TRBV3-1 (or the pseudogene TRBV3-2) and TRBJ2-5, with D possibly being TRBD1 (5 bases). Germline assignment: CDR1 LGHDT and CDR2 YNNKEL (reference sequence). This CDR3 comprises 15 residues. V dropped 0 bases and J dropped 5 bases, with 13 bases sitting between them. The chain's CDR3 is CASSQDMAGWETQYF. The DNA of the CDR3 is TGTGCCAGCAGCCAAGATATGGCAGGGTGGGAGACCCAGTACTTC.

This sequence joins TRBV5-1 and TRBJ2-1; 7 bases match TRBD1. Germline loops: CDR1 SGHRS, CDR2 YFSETQ. Losses at the gene ends were 4 bases for V and 1 base for J; bases not matched to a gene: 8. This CDR3 has 16 residues. CDR3 amino acids: CASSGRQGESYNEQFF. DNA of the CDR3: TGCGCCAGCAGCGGGAGACAGGGTGAATCCTACAATGAGCAGTTCTTC.

The gene calls are TRBV28 and TRBJ1-2; the D is unclear. CDR1 MDHEN and CDR2 SYDVKM come from the germline V gene. Trimming took 0 bases from V and 10 from J, leaving 9 bases between them. The CDR3 is 12 amino acids. The chain's CDR3 is CASSLWGEAYTF. The DNA of the CDR3 is TGTGCCAGCAGTTTATGGGGAGAGGCCTACACCTTC.

The chain couples TRBV5-5 to TRBJ2-5; 9 bases align to TRBD2. CDR1 is SGHKS and CDR2 is YYEKEE in the germline V gene (reference sequence). This CDR3 is 16 amino acids long. The ends lost 4 bases at V and 1 base at J; junction bases unmatched: 8. Here the CDR3 reads CASSPGLALPQETQYF. CDR3 nucleotide sequence: TGTGCCAGCAGCCCCGGACTAGCGCTTCCCCAAGAGACCCAGTACTTC. Drawing the rest from reference TRBV5-5 and TRBJ2-5, the complete variable domain is DAGVTQSPTHLIKTRGQQVTLRCSPISGHKSVSWYQQVLGQGPQFIFQYYEKEERGRGNFPDRFSARQFPNYSSELNVNALLLGDSALYLCASSPGLALPQETQYFGPGTRLLVL.

The chain is built from TRBV3-1 (or the pseudogene TRBV3-2) and TRBJ1-2; possible D gene TRBD1, 5 bases. CDR3 length: 12 amino acids. V was clipped by 1 base and J by 7 bases, with 7 bases between them. CDR1 LGHDT and CDR2 YNNKEL come from the germline V gene (reference sequence). This CDR3 is CASSQAGPGYTF. The CDR3 nucleotides read TGTGCCAGCAGCCAAGCGGGGCCTGGCTACACCTTC.

J is TRBJ1-1 and V is TRBV3-1 (or the pseudogene TRBV3-2); D is ambiguous. Trimming took off 1 base at V and 3 bases at J, with 12 bases between the two ends. Germline V gives CDR1 LGHDT, CDR2 YNNKEL (reference sequence). This CDR3 spans 15 amino acids. CDR3 nucleotides: TGTGCCAGCAGCCAAGGTTCAGCCGCGGACACTGAAGCTTTCTTT. Its protein is CASSQGSAADTEAFF.